The 19 T cell receptor beta chains presented below share a single source sample, sequenced in a study of shared clonotypes between healthy human individuals. Profiling relied on immunoSEQ multiplex PCR, and the TCRdb table lists in-frame clones only, not all of them. Seen here are about 2.2 million clones, 80% to 95% observed once, and the top ten hold over 1.5%. CD45RO-negative CD8 cells positively selected for CCR7 made up the naive population, which excluded terminally differentiated effector memory CD45RA+ cells. Sequencing was carried out using naive CD8+ T cells from PBMCs. All receptors derive from a man in his late teens or twenties in good health. Some clones in this sample may be carry-over from other donors' samples.

The V call is TRBV7-9, the J call TRBJ2-7; a possible D gene is TRBD2 (6 bases). This CDR3 comprises 15 residues. Germline lookup yields CDR1 SEHNR and CDR2 FQNEAQ (reference sequence). Trimming cost V 0 bases and J 7 bases, with 16 bases left between them. CDR3 amino acids: CASSLAGGTKLEQYF. The DNA for the CDR3 is TGTGCCAGCAGCTTAGCCGGCGGGACCAAATTGGAGCAGTACTTC.

J is TRBJ1-2 and V is TRBV5-4; TRBD1 matches 10 bases. CDR1 and CDR2 from the germline V gene are SGHNT and YYREEE (reference sequence). Unmatched junction bases numbered 10, after V lost 7 bases and J lost 4 bases. The CDR3 covers 15 residues. The CDR3, as DNA: TGTGCCAGCCTCGAATTTGGGACAGGGGTCTATGGCTACACCTTC. Residues: CASLEFGTGVYGYTF.

V gene TRBV28 combines with J gene TRBJ2-1; D not certain. The CDR3 runs 10 residues. Per germline, CDR1 MDHEN and CDR2 SYDVKM. DNA for the CDR3: TGTGGAAGTTCCGGCAATGAGCAGTTCTTC. Protein sequence: CGSSGNEQFF.

A word on this clone: The sample holds other DNA sequences that translate to the same CDR3. The chain links TRBV9 to TRBJ2-7, with 7 bases matching TRBD1. Germline-derived CDR1 and CDR2 are SGDLS and YYNGEE. V lost 2 bases, J lost 1 base, and 3 bases stayed unmatched. The CDR3 has 14 residues. CDR3 amino acids: CASSVGTVSYEQYF. The DNA for the CDR3 is TGTGCCAGCAGCGTCGGGACAGTTTCCTACGAGCAGTACTTC.

This chain links TRBV29-1 with TRBJ2-7, with D possibly TRBD2 on 6 matching bases. Germline V gene sequence: CDR1 SQVTM, CDR2 ANQGSEA. Deletions cut 6 bases from V and 6 bases from J, with 18 bases between. The CDR3 runs 13 residues. The CDR3 protein is CSVLGHQRAEQYF. The CDR3 DNA sequence: TGCAGCGTCCTAGGACACCAGCGGGCCGAGCAGTACTTC.

The chain joins TRBV5-6 to TRBJ1-1; 8 nucleotides match TRBD1. The V gene end was trimmed by 4 bases and the J gene end by 1 base; junction bases not matched to a gene: 3. CDR1 and CDR2 (germline): SGHDT, YYEEEE. CDR3 size: 14 residues. The DNA of the CDR3 is TGTGCCAGCAGCCCGACAGGGGCGAACACTGAAGCTTTCTTT. Encoded protein: CASSPTGANTEAFF.

The V call is TRBV4-3, the J call TRBJ1-5; TRBD1 is a possible D gene (6 bases). Germline V gene sequence: CDR1 LGHNA, CDR2 YSLEER. CDR3 length: 15 residues. V gave up 0 bases and J gave up 5 bases, with 11 bases separating them. The CDR3 bases are TGCGCCAGCAGCCAAGATGACGACAGGCATCAGCCCCAGCATTTT. Protein product: CASSQDDDRHQPQHF.

This chain uses TRBV19 with TRBJ1-1, with no clear D. Trimming stripped 2 bases from V and 1 base from J, with 8 bases between. The CDR3 extends over 14 amino acids. Germline V lookup: CDR1 LNHDA, CDR2 SQIVND (reference sequence). The CDR3 is CASSILAANTEAFF. The CDR3 DNA reads as TGTGCCAGTAGTATATTGGCAGCGAACACTGAAGCTTTCTTT.

The chain combines TRBV9 with TRBJ1-4; 7 bases are a match to TRBD1. The ends lost 3 bases at V and 4 bases at J; junction bases unmatched: 6. The germline V gene encodes CDR1 SGDLS and CDR2 YYNGEE. CDR3 length equals 15 residues. CDR3 sequence: CASSAGTVLNEKLFF. CDR3 sequence (DNA): TGTGCCAGCAGCGCCGGGACAGTCCTTAATGAAAAACTGTTTTTT.

Worth noting for this clone: The same CDR3 also results from other DNA sequences found in this sample. The chain combines TRBV28 with TRBJ2-1; D is unclear. Germline assignment: CDR1 MDHEN and CDR2 SYDVKM. Trimming removed 2 bases from V and 8 bases from J, with 4 bases in between. The CDR3 covers 11 residues. The CDR3 nucleotides read TGTGCCAGCAGTTTAGCTGATGAGCAGTTCTTC. Translation gives CASSLADEQFF. The whole variable domain, remainder taken from reference TRBV28 and TRBJ2-1, is DVKVTQSSRYLVKRTGEKVFLECVQDMDHENMFWYRQDPGLGLRLIYFSYDVKMKEKGDIPEGYSVSREKKERFSLILESASTNQTSMYLCASSLADEQFFGPGTRLTVL.

The chain is built from TRBV5-1 and TRBJ2-7; no reliable D call. V lost 3 bases, J lost 7 bases, and 20 bases lay in between. This CDR3 is 15 amino acids long. The germline CDR1 and CDR2 sequences are SGHRS and YFSETQ. CDR3 DNA sequence: TGCGCCAGCAGCTCTTTGACAAACGGTGCGTGGGAGCAGTACTTC. As protein: CASSSLTNGAWEQYF.

The chain has TRBV9 and TRBJ2-7; TRBD2 is a possible D gene (6 bases). Germline lookup yields CDR1 SGDLS and CDR2 YYNGEE. Trimming removed 0 bases from V and 9 bases from J, with 19 bases in between. CDR3 length: 15 residues. CDR3 amino acids: CASSVGPSAPILQYF. Written as DNA, the CDR3 is TGTGCCAGCAGCGTAGGGCCTAGCGCTCCAATTCTGCAGTACTTC.

The rearrangement links TRBV19 to TRBJ2-7, with TRBD1 identical over 8 bases. The CDR3 runs to 14 residues. CDR1 and CDR2 (germline): LNHDA, SQIVND (reference sequence). V lost 1 base to trimming and J lost 4 bases; unmatched junction nucleotides: 3. The CDR3 DNA follows: TGTGCCAGTAGTATAGCAGGGGGCGCGTACGAGCAGTACTTC. Protein: CASSIAGGAYEQYF.

The chain links TRBV7-9 to TRBJ2-3; D gene ambiguous. This CDR3 is built from 15 residues. V dropped 5 bases and J dropped 5 bases, with 17 bases sitting between them. Per the germline V gene, CDR1 is SEHNR and CDR2 is FQNEAQ (reference sequence). The CDR3 DNA reads TGTGCCAGCAGCCCCCGCGAGATCATTAGAGATACGCAGTATTTT. Protein sequence: CASSPREIIRDTQYF.

The J gene is TRBJ2-7, the V gene TRBV7-8; D gene uncertain. The CDR3 is made up of 15 amino acids. V lost 4 bases and J 4 bases, leaving 17 bases between the germline ends. CDR1 and CDR2 from the germline V gene are SGHVS and FQNEAQ. CDR3: CASSYTRTRRYEQYF. Written as DNA, the CDR3 is TGTGCCAGCAGCTACACCAGGACCCGACGATACGAGCAGTACTTC.

The rearrangement uses TRBV27 and TRBJ2-7; D remains unclear. The CDR3 covers 12 residues. Per germline, CDR1 MNHEY and CDR2 SMNVEV (reference sequence). The ends were cut back, 4 bases at V and 6 bases at J, with 10 bases in the middle. In nucleotides, the CDR3 is TGTGCCAGCAGTTACCTAGGTCGCGAGCAGTACTTC. The encoded protein is CASSYLGREQYF.

Concerning this clone itself: Other nucleotide sequences in the sample specify the same CDR3. The V call is TRBV6-6, the J call TRBJ2-7; D gene uncertain. Germline CDR1 and CDR2: MNHNY and SVGAGI (reference sequence). The V and J ends lost 0 bases and 4 bases respectively, with 7 bases between them. This CDR3 region has 13 residues. CDR3 bases: TGTGCCAGCAGTTACTCGTCCGCTTACGAGCAGTACTTC. It specifies CASSYSSAYEQYF.

V gene TRBV7-3 combines with J gene TRBJ2-5; 9 bases align to TRBD2. Germline CDR1 is SGHTA and CDR2 is FQGTGA. The CDR3 totals 15 residues. The V segment lost 5 bases and the J segment 5 bases; nucleotides outside the gene matches: 9. The CDR3: CASSQGTSLSETQYF. CDR3 DNA sequence: TGTGCCAGCAGCCAAGGGACTAGCTTGAGTGAGACCCAGTACTTC. Full variable domain (rest looked up from reference TRBV7-3 and TRBJ2-5): GAGVSQTPSNKVTEKGKYVELRCDPISGHTALYWYRQSLGQGPEFLIYFQGTGAADDSGLPNDRFFAVRPEGSVSTLKIQRTERGDSAVYLCASSQGTSLSETQYFGPGTRLLVL.

This rearrangement joins TRBV6-5 to TRBJ1-2; D is unclear. V was pared by 7 bases and J by 2 bases, with 11 bases between. The germline V gene has CDR1 MNHEY and CDR2 SVGAGI. The CDR3 consists of 13 residues. In DNA, the CDR3 is TGTGCCAGCATCGGTAGCGGGAACTATGGCTACACCTTC. Translation: CASIGSGNYGYTF.